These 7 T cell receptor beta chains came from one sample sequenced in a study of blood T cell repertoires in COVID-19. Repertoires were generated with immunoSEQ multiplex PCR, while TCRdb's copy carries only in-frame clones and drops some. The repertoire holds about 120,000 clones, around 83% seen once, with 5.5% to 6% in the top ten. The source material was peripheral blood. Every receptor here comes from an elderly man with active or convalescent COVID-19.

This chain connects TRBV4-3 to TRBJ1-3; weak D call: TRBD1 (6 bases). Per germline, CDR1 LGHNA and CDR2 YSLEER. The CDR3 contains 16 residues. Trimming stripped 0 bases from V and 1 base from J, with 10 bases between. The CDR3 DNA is TGCGCCAGCAGCCAAGACGGGACATTATCTGGAAACACCATATATTTT. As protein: CASSQDGTLSGNTIYF.

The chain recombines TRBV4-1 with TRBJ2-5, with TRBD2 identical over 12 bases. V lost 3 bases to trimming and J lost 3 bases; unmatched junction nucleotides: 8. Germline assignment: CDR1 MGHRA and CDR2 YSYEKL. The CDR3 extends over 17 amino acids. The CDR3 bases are TGCGCCAGCAGCCATATTCTCGGACTAGCGGGAAAAGAGACCCAGTACTTC. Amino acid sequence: CASSHILGLAGKETQYF.

The CDR3 nucleotides are TGTGCCAGCTCACCACCGAGCGGGATCTACGAGCAGTACTTC. Translation gives CASSPPSGIYEQYF. The V call is TRBV18, the J call TRBJ2-7, with 7 bases identical to TRBD2. V lost 0 bases, J lost 3 bases, and 2 bases stayed unmatched. This CDR3 is 14 amino acids long. Germline values: CDR1 KGHSH, CDR2 LQKENI.

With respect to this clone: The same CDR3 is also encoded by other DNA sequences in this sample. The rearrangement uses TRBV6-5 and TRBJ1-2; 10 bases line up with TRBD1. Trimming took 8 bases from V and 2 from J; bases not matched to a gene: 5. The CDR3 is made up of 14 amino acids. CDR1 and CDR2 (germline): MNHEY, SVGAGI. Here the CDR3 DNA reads TGTGCCAGCTCGCCGGGACAGGGGAACTATGGCTACACCTTC. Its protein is CASSPGQGNYGYTF.

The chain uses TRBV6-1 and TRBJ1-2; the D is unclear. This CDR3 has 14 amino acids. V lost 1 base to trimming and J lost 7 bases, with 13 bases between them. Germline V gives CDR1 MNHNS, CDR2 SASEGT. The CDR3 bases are TGTGCCAGCAGTGAAGGAAGAGCCCCCCGTGGCTACACCTTC. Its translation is CASSEGRAPRGYTF.

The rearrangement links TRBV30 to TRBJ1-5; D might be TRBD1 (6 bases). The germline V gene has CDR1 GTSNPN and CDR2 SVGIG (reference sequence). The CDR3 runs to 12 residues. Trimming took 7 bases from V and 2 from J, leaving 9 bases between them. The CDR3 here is CAYRQGNQPQHF. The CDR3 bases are TGTGCCTACCGACAGGGCAATCAGCCCCAGCATTTT. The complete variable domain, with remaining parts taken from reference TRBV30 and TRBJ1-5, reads SQTIHQWPATLVQPVGSPLSLECTVEGTSNPNLYWYRQAAGRGLQLLFYSVGIGQISSEVPQNLSASRPQDRQFILSSKKLLLSDSGFYLCAYRQGNQPQHFGDGTRLSIL.

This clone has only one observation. The CDR3 DNA reads TGTGCCAGTAGTATAGTCCCAGGACAGTCGGGGAGCTACACCTTC. Translated, it gives CASSIVPGQSGSYTF. The chain has TRBV19 and TRBJ1-2; D is possibly TRBD1 (6 bases). Germline loops: CDR1 LNHDA, CDR2 SQIVND (reference sequence). V lost 1 base and J lost 9, with 18 bases in between. The CDR3 runs to 15 residues. The whole variable domain, remainder taken from reference TRBV19 and TRBJ1-2, is DGGITQSPKYLFRKEGQNVTLSCEQNLNHDAMYWYRQDPGQGLRLIYYSQIVNDFQKGDIAEGYSVSREKKESFPLTVTSAQKNPTAFYLCASSIVPGQSGSYTFGSGTRLTVV.